The rows below give T cell receptor beta chains drawn from one sample of a study of shared clonotypes between healthy human individuals. Sequencing used immunoSEQ multiplex PCR; TCRdb keeps in-frame clones, though not all of them. The sample shows about 1,500,000 clones, 96% of them seen only once. The specimen was naive CD4+ T cells sorted from blood. The source of these receptors is a man under 40 in good health. Both conserved end residues are part of each CDR3. Each record gives: J gene, V gene, clone size, CDR3 protein. Where a row states a size, it is once, few, many or the class of an expanded clone; other rows omit it.

TRBJ2-7,TRBV7-8,.,CASSLRDRIFPEQYF
TRBJ2-3,TRBV6-6,.,CASNAAGEDTQYF
TRBJ2-7,TRBV10-2,.,CASSDRGRGGYEQYF
TRBJ2-1,TRBV28,.,CASSLVSGYNEQFF
TRBJ1-3,TRBV7-8,.,CASSPFTGVTSSGNTIYF
TRBJ2-2,TRBV18,.,CASSPLRQGTGELFF
TRBJ2-2,TRBV29-1,.,CSVGAGGPNTGELFF
TRBJ2-7,TRBV2,once,CASTGSEQYF
TRBJ2-7,TRBV18,.,CASSPSGSWYEQYF
TRBJ1-5,TRBV19,.,CASATGVQPQHF
TRBJ2-3,TRBV7-8,.,CASSLTDTQYF
TRBJ2-2,TRBV7-9,.,CASTSRNTGELFF
TRBJ2-3,TRBV9,.,CASSATSVLGDTQYF
TRBJ1-3,TRBV9,.,CASAKTGGSGNTIYF
TRBJ1-1,TRBV9,.,CASSVGGPNTEAFF
TRBJ2-1,TRBV9,.,CASSVGAGSSYNEQFF
TRBJ2-5,TRBV29-1,.,CSVKWRGLETQYF
TRBJ1-5,TRBV21-1,.,CASSTYQPQHF
TRBJ1-1,TRBV5-1,.,CASRGQGFDTEAFF
TRBJ2-3,TRBV4-1,.,CASSQEVYTDTQYF
TRBJ2-1,TRBV7-2,once,CASSLSPAGEQFF
TRBJ2-7,TRBV10-2,few,CASSAIAGGQDEQYF
TRBJ2-4,TRBV10-3,.,CAISATGAGKNIQYF
TRBJ1-5,TRBV7-2,.,CASSLGHRVGNQPQHF
TRBJ2-2,TRBV7-2,.,CASSLATTLNTGELFF
TRBJ2-2,TRBV27,.,CASSLVSGTGELFF
TRBJ2-1,TRBV29-1,.,CSVVGSGRGGEQFF
TRBJ1-2,TRBV5-4,.,CASSFLAGSLYGYTF
TRBJ2-3,TRBV11-2,.,CASSQFEGASTDTQYF
TRBJ2-6,TRBV9,.,CASSIRSGANVLTF
TRBJ1-2,TRBV18,.,CASSPNWGSGDGYTF
TRBJ2-1,TRBV14,.,CASSRLGNEQFF